This TCR beta chain was captured in a study of CD8 T cells in ankylosing spondylitis. Findings of the study overall: Peripheral blood held disease-linked clones only at relatively low frequency, and these were CD8+. Characteristic, it appeared, of ankylosing spondylitis blood was a TCR beta motif of roughly eight highly homologous variants.

CDR3 length equals 12 residues. V shed 7 bases, J shed 5 bases, and the junction held 8 bases outside the gene matches. Germline CDR1 and CDR2: SQVTM and ANQGSEA. A single record per CDR3 protein comes from TCRdb applying MiXCR to the 5' RACE reads. The repertoire holds around 130,000 distinct CDR3 sequences, roughly a sixth seen once, with 30% to 35% in the top ten. Concerning this clonotype: Its specificity is not known.

This clonotype was sampled from a male donor with ankylosing spondylitis. Sequenced sample: blood, either unsorted or a sorted T cell fraction (not recorded which). This chain uses TRBV29-1 with TRBJ2-7; 7 bases line up with TRBD2. Here the CDR3 DNA reads TGCAGCGGGAGGACTAGGCTGAACGAGCAGTACTTC. This gives the protein CSGRTRLNEQYF.